This T cell receptor (beta chain) derives from a study of T cells in Graves' hyperthyroidism and ophthalmopathy. General study points: A median around 6 months before onset, the model predicted ophthalmopathy. By a 13 V-J model, ophthalmopathy was set apart from stable hyperthyroidism.

Regarding this clonotype: Its cognate antigen is unknown. At one boundary the junction diverges from the germline segment, which might be a read error.

TCR beta CDR3 sequences were amplified from RNA transcripts. TCR CDR3 regions were first amplified by RT-PCR with HTBI primers. TCRdb reanalysed the multiplex PCR reads using MiXCR and keeps one entry per CDR3 protein. The data show around 580,000 distinct CDR3 sequences, around 45% seen once. This CDR3 spans 12 amino acids. Germline V gene sequence: CDR1 SGHVS, CDR2 FQNEAQ. This clonotype originated in a young woman with Graves' hyperthyroidism. The specimen was peripheral blood or thyroid tissue (not recorded which). The rearrangement links TRBV7-8 to TRBJ2-7; the D is unclear. As DNA, the CDR3 is TGTGCCAGCAGCCCGGGCTCCTACGAGCAGTGCTTC. This translates into CASSPGSYEQCF.